The clone carrying this TCR beta chain occurred once. Its matching antigen is unknown. Only CD45RO-negative cells positively selected for CCR7 counted as naive CD8 cells, so terminally differentiated effector memory CD45RA+ cells were excluded. Germline CDR1 reads LNHDA; CDR2 reads SQIVND (reference sequence). V dropped 6 bases and J dropped 9 bases, with 12 bases sitting between them. The CDR3 is 12 amino acids. The data were obtained in a study of shared clonotypes between healthy human individuals. Study-wide results and caveats: Some clonotypes were shared by all four sorted-subset donors, while others were not shared. The non-shared ones had lower generation probabilities than the shared ones.

Sequencing was performed with immunoSEQ multiplex PCR; in TCRdb, only in-frame clones are kept and a portion is missing. The profile covers approximately 2,000,000 clones, with roughly 93% appearing a single time and about 1.6% taken by the ten largest. Sample: naive CD8+ T cells from PBMCs. This sequence was found in a young man in good health. Some clones in this sample may be carry-over from other donors' samples. V and J are TRBV19 and TRBJ1-5; D call uncertain. The CDR3 protein is CASSPFNAPQHF. CDR3 nucleotide sequence: TGTGCCAGTAGCCCCTTTAACGCGCCCCAGCATTTT.